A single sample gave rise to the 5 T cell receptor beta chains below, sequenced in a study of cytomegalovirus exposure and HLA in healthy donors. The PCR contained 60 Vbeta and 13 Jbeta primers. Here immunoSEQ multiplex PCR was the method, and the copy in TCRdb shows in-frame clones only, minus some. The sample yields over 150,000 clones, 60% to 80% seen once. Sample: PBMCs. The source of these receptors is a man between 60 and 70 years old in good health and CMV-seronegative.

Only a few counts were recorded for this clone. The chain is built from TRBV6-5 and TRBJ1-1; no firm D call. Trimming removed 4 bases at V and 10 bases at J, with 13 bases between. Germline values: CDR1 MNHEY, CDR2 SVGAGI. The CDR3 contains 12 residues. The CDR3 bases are TGTGCCAGCAGTTCCGAGCCAATCGCAGCTTTCTTT. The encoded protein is CASSSEPIAAFF.

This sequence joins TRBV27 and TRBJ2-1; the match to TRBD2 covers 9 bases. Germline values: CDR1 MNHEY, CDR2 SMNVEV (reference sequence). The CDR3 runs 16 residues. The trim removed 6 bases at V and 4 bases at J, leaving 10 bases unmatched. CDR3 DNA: TGTGCCAGCAGGTACGGCGGGAGGGCCCAATACAATGAGCAGTTCTTC. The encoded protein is CASRYGGRAQYNEQFF.

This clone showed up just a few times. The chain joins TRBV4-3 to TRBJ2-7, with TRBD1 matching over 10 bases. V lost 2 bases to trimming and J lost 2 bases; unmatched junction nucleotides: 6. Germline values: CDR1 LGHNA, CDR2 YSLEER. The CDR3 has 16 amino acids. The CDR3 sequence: CASSQSGTGETYEQYF. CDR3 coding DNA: TGCGCCAGCAGCCAAAGCGGGACAGGGGAAACCTACGAGCAGTACTTC.

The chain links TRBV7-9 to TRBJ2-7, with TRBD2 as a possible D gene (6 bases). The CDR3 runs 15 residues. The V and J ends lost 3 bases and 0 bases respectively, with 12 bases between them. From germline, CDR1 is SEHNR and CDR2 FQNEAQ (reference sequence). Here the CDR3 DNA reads TGTGCCAGCAGCTTGAATTTGGGACTCTCCTACGAGCAGTACTTC. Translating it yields CASSLNLGLSYEQYF. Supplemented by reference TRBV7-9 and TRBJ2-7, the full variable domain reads DTGVSQNPRHKITKRGQNVTFRCDPISEHNRLYWYRQTLGQGPEFLTYFQNEAQLEKSRLLSDRFSAERPKGSFSTLEIQRTEQGDSAMYLCASSLNLGLSYEQYFGPGTRLTVT.

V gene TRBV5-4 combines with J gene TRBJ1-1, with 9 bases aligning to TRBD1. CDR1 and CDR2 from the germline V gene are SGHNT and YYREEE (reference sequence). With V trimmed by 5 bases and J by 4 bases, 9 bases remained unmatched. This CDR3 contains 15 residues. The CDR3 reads CASSSRTGEGTEAFF. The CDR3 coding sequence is TGTGCCAGCAGTTCCCGGACAGGGGAAGGCACTGAAGCTTTCTTT.